This T cell receptor beta chain was retrieved from a study of shared clonotypes between healthy human individuals. CDR3 size: 13 residues. Trimming took 3 bases from V and 0 from J, leaving 5 bases between them. Germline CDR1 and CDR2: LNHDA and SQIVND (reference sequence). TCRdb's table, derived via immunoSEQ multiplex PCR, lists solely in-frame clones and lacks some. The repertoire holds about 480,000 clones, with 75% to 80% as singletons. The sequence derives from a woman aged 40 to 55 in good health. Some clones in this sample may be carry-over from other donors' samples. The sample was PBMCs. The chain recombines TRBV19 with TRBJ2-5; D gene ambiguous. The CDR3 is CASSMGNQETQYF. CDR3 DNA sequence: TGTGCCAGTAGTATGGGCAACCAAGAGACCCAGTACTTC.